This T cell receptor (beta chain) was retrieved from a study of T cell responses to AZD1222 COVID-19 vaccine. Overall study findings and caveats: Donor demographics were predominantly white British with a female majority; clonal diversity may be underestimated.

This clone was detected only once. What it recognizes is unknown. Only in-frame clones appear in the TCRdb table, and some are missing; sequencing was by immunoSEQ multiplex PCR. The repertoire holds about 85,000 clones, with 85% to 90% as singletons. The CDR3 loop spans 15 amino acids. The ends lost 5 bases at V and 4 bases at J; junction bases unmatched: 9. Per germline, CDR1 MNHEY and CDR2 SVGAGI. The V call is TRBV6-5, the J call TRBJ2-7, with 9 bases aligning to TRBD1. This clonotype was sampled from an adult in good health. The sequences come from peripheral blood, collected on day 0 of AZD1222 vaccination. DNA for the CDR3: TGTGCCAGCAGTACCCCGGGACAGGGCCTGTACGAGCAGTACTTC. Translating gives CASSTPGQGLYEQYF.